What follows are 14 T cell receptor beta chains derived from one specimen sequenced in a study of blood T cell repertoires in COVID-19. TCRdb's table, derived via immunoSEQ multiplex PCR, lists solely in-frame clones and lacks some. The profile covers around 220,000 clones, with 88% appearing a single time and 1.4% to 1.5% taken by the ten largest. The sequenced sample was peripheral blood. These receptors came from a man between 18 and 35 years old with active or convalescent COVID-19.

The CDR3 DNA sequence: TGTGCCAGCTCCGACCTCCGGGACAGCTACGAGCAGTACTTC. Protein sequence: CASSDLRDSYEQYF. The V call is TRBV18, the J call TRBJ2-7; 7 bases are shared with TRBD1. Germline assignment: CDR1 KGHSH and CDR2 LQKENI. V was clipped by 6 bases and J by 3 bases; unmatched bases: 8. This CDR3 has 14 residues.

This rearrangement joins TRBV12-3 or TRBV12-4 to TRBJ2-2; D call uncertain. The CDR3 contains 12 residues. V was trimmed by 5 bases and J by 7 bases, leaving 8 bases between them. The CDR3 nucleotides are TGTGCCAGCAGTCCCCCCAGCGGGGAGCTGTTTTTT. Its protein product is CASSPPSGELFF.

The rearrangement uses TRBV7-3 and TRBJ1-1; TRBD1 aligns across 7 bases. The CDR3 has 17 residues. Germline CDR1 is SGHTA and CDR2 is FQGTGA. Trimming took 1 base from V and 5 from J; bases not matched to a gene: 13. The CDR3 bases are TGTGCCAGCAGCTTAATGGCAGGGGGTGTCGGCGGTACTGAAGCTTTCTTT. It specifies CASSLMAGGVGGTEAFF.

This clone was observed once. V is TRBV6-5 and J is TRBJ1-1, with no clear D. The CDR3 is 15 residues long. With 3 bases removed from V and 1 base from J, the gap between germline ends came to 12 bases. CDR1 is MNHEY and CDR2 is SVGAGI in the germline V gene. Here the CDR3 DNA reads TGTGCCAGCAGTTATGAGGCCCTGGGGAACACTGAAGCTTTCTTT. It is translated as CASSYEALGNTEAFF.

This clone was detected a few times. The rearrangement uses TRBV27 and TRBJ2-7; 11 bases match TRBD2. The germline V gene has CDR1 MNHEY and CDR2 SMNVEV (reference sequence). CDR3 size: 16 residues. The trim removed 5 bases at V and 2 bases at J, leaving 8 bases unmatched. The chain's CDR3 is CASSAWTSGYPYEQYF. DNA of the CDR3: TGTGCCAGCAGTGCTTGGACTAGCGGGTACCCCTACGAGCAGTACTTC.

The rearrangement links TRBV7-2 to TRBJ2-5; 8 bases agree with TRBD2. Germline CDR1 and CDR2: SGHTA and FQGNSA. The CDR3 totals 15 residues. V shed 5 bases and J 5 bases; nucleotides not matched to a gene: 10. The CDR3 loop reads CASSPQDRGGETQYF. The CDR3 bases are TGTGCCAGCAGCCCTCAAGACCGGGGGGGGGAGACCCAGTACTTC.

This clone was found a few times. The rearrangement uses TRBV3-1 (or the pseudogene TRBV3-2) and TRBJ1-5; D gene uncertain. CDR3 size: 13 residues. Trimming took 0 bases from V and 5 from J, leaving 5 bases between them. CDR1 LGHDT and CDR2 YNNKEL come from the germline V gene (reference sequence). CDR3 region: CASSQDFHQPQHF. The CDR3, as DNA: TGTGCCAGCAGCCAAGACTTCCATCAGCCCCAGCATTTT.

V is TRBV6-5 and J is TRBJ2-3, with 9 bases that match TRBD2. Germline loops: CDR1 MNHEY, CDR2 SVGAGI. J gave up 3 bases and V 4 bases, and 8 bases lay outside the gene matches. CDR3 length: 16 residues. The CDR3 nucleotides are TGTGCCAGCAGTTCCGATAGCGGGAGCAGAACAGATACGCAGTATTTT. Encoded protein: CASSSDSGSRTDTQYF.

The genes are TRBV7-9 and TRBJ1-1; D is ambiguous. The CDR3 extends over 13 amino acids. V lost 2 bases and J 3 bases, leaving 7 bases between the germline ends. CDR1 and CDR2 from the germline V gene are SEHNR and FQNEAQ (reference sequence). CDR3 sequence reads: CASSLIEDTEAFF. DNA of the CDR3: TGTGCCAGCAGCTTAATAGAAGACACTGAAGCTTTCTTT.

CDR3 region: CATSDHSATQYF. The CDR3, as DNA: TGTGCCACCAGTGACCACTCCGCGACGCAGTATTTT. This chain links TRBV24-1 with TRBJ2-3; D is unclear. In germline, CDR1 is KGHDR, CDR2 SFDVKD. The V end lost 4 bases, the J end lost 9 bases, and 10 bases lay between the germline ends. The CDR3 is 12 residues long.

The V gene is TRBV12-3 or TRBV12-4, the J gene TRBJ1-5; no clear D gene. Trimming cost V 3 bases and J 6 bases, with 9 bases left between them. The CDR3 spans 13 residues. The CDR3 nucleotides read TGTGCCAGCAGTTTCGTCGAGGGTCAGCCCCAGCATTTT. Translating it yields CASSFVEGQPQHF.

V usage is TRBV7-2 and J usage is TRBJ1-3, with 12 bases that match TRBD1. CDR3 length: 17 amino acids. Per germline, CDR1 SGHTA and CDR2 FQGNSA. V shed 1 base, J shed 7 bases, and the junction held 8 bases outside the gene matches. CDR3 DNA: TGTGCCAGCAGCTTAGACACCGGGACAGGGGGCCGGAACACCATATATTTT. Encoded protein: CASSLDTGTGGRNTIYF.

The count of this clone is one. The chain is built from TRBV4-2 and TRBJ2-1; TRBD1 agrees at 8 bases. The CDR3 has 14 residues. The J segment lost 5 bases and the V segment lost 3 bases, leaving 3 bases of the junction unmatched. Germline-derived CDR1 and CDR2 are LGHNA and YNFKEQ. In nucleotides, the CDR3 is TGTGCCAGCAGCCAGCAACAGGGGGACAATGAGCAGTTCTTC. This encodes CASSQQQGDNEQFF.

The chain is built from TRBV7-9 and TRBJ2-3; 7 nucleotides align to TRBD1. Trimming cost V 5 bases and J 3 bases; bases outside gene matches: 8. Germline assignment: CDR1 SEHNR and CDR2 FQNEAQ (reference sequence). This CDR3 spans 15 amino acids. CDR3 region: CASSAGWTGTDTQYF. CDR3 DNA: TGTGCCAGCAGCGCGGGTTGGACAGGAACAGATACGCAGTATTTT. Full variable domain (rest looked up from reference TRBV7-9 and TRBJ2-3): DTGVSQNPRHKITKRGQNVTFRCDPISEHNRLYWYRQTLGQGPEFLTYFQNEAQLEKSRLLSDRFSAERPKGSFSTLEIQRTEQGDSAMYLCASSAGWTGTDTQYFGPGTRLTVL.